This T cell receptor (beta chain) was observed in a study of human T cells and chemical hapten exposure. This clonotype has only a few counts. Its target is unknown. Indicated time point: patch test 3, about 24 weeks after DPC sensitization. Treatment given: therapeutic diphenylcyclopropenone sensitization with weekly scalp DPC. The CDR3 length is 18 residues. Trimming took 2 bases from V and 4 from J, leaving 21 bases between them. In germline, CDR1 is KGHSH, CDR2 LQKENI. Study-wide findings and caveats: PT1 expanded TCR numbers rose with patch test score.

TCRdb re-analysed the RACE reads in MiXCR, keeping a single row per CDR3 protein. The repertoire consists of fewer than 100,000 distinct CDR3 sequences, with approximately 10% occurring once and the leading ten covering 0.85% to 1.2%. The origin of this receptor is a woman in her 30s with alopecia areata. Some clones in this sample may be carry-over from other donors' samples. This chain connects TRBV18 to TRBJ2-1, with D possibly TRBD2 on 7 matching bases. The sample in question was whole blood, obtained in connection with sensitization to the hapten diphenylcyclopropenone (DPC). CDR3 DNA sequence: TGTGCCAGCTCACCAGGTCAATCGCGAGGGGGGGCTTACAATGAGCAGTTCTTC. This translates into CASSPGQSRGGAYNEQFF.